Listed below are T cell receptor beta chains from one sample, sequenced in a study of shared clonotypes between healthy human individuals. Method: immunoSEQ multiplex PCR; TCRdb's copy keeps in-frame clones and lacks some. The table lists some 1.5 million clones, approximately 98% of them singletons. The sequencing input was naive CD4+ T cells sorted from blood. The receptors shown here come from a man aged 30 to 45 in good health. The CDR3 runs from the conserved cysteine through the conserved F or W. A D gene is named only where the DNA matches it firmly. The size field is filled for only some rows; it gives once, few, many or a size class.

clone_size	v_call	d_call	j_call	cdr3_aa	cdr3_nt
-	TRBV15	TRBD1	TRBJ2-5	CATSTRKGARETQYF	TGTGCCACCAGCACACGGAAGGGGGCGCGAGAGACCCAGTACTTC
once	TRBV6-6	TRBD2	TRBJ2-3	CASSILAGVSDTQYF	TGTGCCAGCAGTATACTAGCGGGAGTGTCAGATACGCAGTATTTT
-	TRBV28	-	TRBJ1-5	CASSLGPLLAYSNQPQHF	TGTGCCAGCTCCCTGGGCCCCCTTTTGGCTTATAGCAATCAGCCCCAGCATTTT
-	TRBV5-1	-	TRBJ2-7	CASSLGGGSSYEQYF	TGCGCCAGCAGCTTGGGAGGGGGAAGCTCCTACGAGCAGTACTTC
-	TRBV18	-	TRBJ1-2	CASSDRLNYGYTF	TGTGCCAGCTCGGATAGACTGAACTATGGCTACACCTTC
-	TRBV6-1	TRBD2	TRBJ2-1	CASRIAGYNEQFF	TGTGCCAGCAGAATAGCGGGGTACAATGAGCAGTTCTTC
-	TRBV5-1	-	TRBJ2-1	CASRHAGQRNEQFF	TGCGCCAGCAGACATGCGGGGCAGCGCAATGAGCAGTTCTTC
-	TRBV7-2	-	TRBJ2-3	CASSLNPGTTDTQYF	TGTGCCAGCAGCTTAAATCCCGGGACCACAGATACGCAGTATTTT
-	TRBV10-3	-	TRBJ2-5	CATLRGGQETQYF	TGTGCCACCCTCAGGGGAGGCCAAGAGACCCAGTACTTC
-	TRBV5-4	-	TRBJ2-3	CASSPASGTDTQYF	TGTGCCAGCAGCCCGGCCAGCGGCACAGATACGCAGTATTTT
-	TRBV7-9	-	TRBJ2-3	CASSTWTGTDTQYF	TGTGCCAGCAGCACCTGGACGGGCACAGATACGCAGTATTTT
-	TRBV4-3	TRBD1	TRBJ1-1	CASSQDSRTGNTEAFF	TGCGCCAGCAGCCAAGATAGCCGGACAGGGAACACTGAAGCTTTCTTT
-	TRBV18	-	TRBJ2-1	CASFLGNRYNEQFF	TGTGCCAGCTTTCTAGGGAATCGGTACAATGAGCAGTTCTTC
-	TRBV2	-	TRBJ1-1	CASSVRTTEAFF	TGTGCCAGCAGTGTGAGGACGACTGAAGCTTTCTTT
-	TRBV5-4	TRBD1	TRBJ2-7	CASSLPGQTYEQYF	TGTGCCAGCAGCCTTCCGGGACAGACTTACGAGCAGTACTTC
-	TRBV4-1	-	TRBJ1-5	CASSQVGVQPQHF	TGCGCCAGCAGCCAAGTAGGGGTTCAGCCCCAGCATTTT
-	TRBV18	-	TRBJ2-2	CASSPLGNTGELFF	TGTGCCAGCTCACCCTTAGGGAACACCGGGGAGCTGTTTTTT
-	TRBV2	-	TRBJ2-7	CASSVRTVSSYEQYF	TGTGCCAGCAGTGTTCGGACCGTTAGCTCCTACGAGCAGTACTTC
-	TRBV27	-	TRBJ2-5	CASSPPSSGRFQETQYF	TGTGCCAGCAGTCCCCCCTCAAGTGGGAGGTTCCAAGAGACCCAGTACTTC
-	TRBV5-1	TRBD1	TRBJ1-1	CASSKGDRVEDTEAFF	TGCGCCAGCAGCAAGGGAGACAGGGTCGAGGACACTGAAGCTTTCTTT
-	TRBV7-8	TRBD1	TRBJ2-3	CASSLARDRGRTDTQYF	TGTGCCAGCAGCTTAGCCCGGGACAGGGGGCGCACAGATACGCAGTATTTT
-	TRBV7-2	TRBD2	TRBJ2-7	CASSRLAGVREQYF	TGTGCCAGCAGTCGACTAGCGGGAGTGCGCGAGCAGTACTTC
-	TRBV28	TRBD1	TRBJ2-3	CASSAPGQGADTQYF	TGTGCCAGCAGTGCCCCGGGACAGGGGGCAGATACGCAGTATTTT
-	TRBV2	-	TRBJ1-1	CASSDQGNTEAFF	TGTGCCAGCAGTGATCAGGGGAACACTGAAGCTTTCTTT
-	TRBV5-4	-	TRBJ2-2	CASSLARFGGELFF	TGTGCCAGCAGCTTGGCCAGGTTCGGAGGGGAGCTGTTTTTT
-	TRBV18	TRBD2	TRBJ2-3	CASSPSGGSTDTQYF	TGTGCCAGCTCTCCTAGCGGGGGTAGCACAGATACGCAGTATTTT
-	TRBV6-5	-	TRBJ1-3	CASSYSAGGNTIYF	TGTGCCAGCAGTTACTCCGCCGGCGGAAACACCATATATTTT
once	TRBV5-1	TRBD2	TRBJ2-5	CASSLGGTSGGQETQYF	TGCGCCAGCAGCTTGGGCGGGACTAGCGGGGGGCAAGAGACCCAGTACTTC
-	TRBV7-2	TRBD2	TRBJ2-7	CASSPEGTSGSYEQYF	TGTGCCAGCAGCCCGGAGGGGACTAGCGGGAGTTACGAGCAGTACTTC
-	TRBV5-1	-	TRBJ2-7	CASSPRSTPSYEQYF	TGCGCCAGCAGCCCACGAAGCACCCCATCCTACGAGCAGTACTTC
-	TRBV7-6	TRBD1	TRBJ2-1	CASSQMTGSNEQFF	TGTGCCAGCAGCCAGATGACAGGGAGCAATGAGCAGTTCTTC
-	TRBV11-3	TRBD2	TRBJ2-1	CASSHRGTSGRNEQFF	TGTGCCAGCAGCCACCGGGGGACTAGCGGGAGGAATGAGCAGTTCTTC
-	TRBV5-8	TRBD2	TRBJ2-3	CASSLASGRPTDTQYF	TGTGCCAGCAGCTTGGCTAGCGGGAGGCCCACAGATACGCAGTATTTT
-	TRBV28	-	TRBJ2-5	CASSLLGARVLETQYF	TGTGCCAGCAGTTTATTGGGGGCCAGGGTCTTGGAGACCCAGTACTTC
-	TRBV7-2	-	TRBJ2-1	CASSLVRLNEQFF	TGTGCCAGCAGCTTAGTCCGGTTAAATGAGCAGTTCTTC
-	TRBV19	TRBD2	TRBJ2-3	CASSLLAAKTDTQYF	TGTGCCAGTAGCCTACTAGCGGCAAAGACAGATACGCAGTATTTT
once	TRBV18	TRBD1	TRBJ1-5	CASSDYSGTGNQPQHF	TGTGCCAGCTCAGATTACTCCGGGACAGGCAATCAGCCCCAGCATTTT
-	TRBV15	TRBD2	TRBJ2-7	CATSRGGLAGVIYEQYF	TGTGCCACCAGCAGAGGGGGGCTAGCGGGAGTTATCTACGAGCAGTACTTC
-	TRBV15	TRBD2	TRBJ2-2	CATSGGSGRNTGELFF	TGTGCCACCAGCGGGGGAAGCGGGAGGAACACCGGGGAGCTGTTTTTT
-	TRBV19	-	TRBJ2-1	CASSLTANYYNEQFF	TGTGCCAGTAGTCTCACCGCAAATTATTACAATGAGCAGTTCTTC
once	TRBV7-2	-	TRBJ2-7	CASSYRTSPGEQYF	TGTGCCAGCAGCTACCGGACCTCCCCCGGCGAGCAGTACTTC
-	TRBV27	TRBD2	TRBJ2-2	CASSDFRAGTGELFF	TGTGCCAGCAGCGACTTTCGAGCGGGGACCGGGGAGCTGTTTTTT
-	TRBV5-4	-	TRBJ2-5	CASSRQETQYF	TGTGCCAGCAGCCGACAAGAGACCCAGTACTTC
-	TRBV5-1	-	TRBJ2-1	CASSLATANEQFF	TGCGCCAGCAGCTTGGCGACAGCCAATGAGCAGTTCTTC
-	TRBV5-6	-	TRBJ2-7	CASSPPDYEQYF	TGTGCCAGCAGCCCCCCCGACTACGAGCAGTACTTC
-	TRBV6-7	TRBD1	TRBJ1-2	CASSYLGQQYSYGYTF	TGTGCCAGCAGTTACCTGGGACAGCAATATAGCTATGGCTACACCTTC
-	TRBV9	-	TRBJ2-2	CASSALGLGGELFF	TGTGCCAGCAGCGCCCTTGGTCTCGGCGGGGAGCTGTTTTTT
-	TRBV11-1	-	TRBJ2-3	CASSRSTDTQYF	TGTGCCAGCAGCCGGAGTACGGATACGCAGTATTTT
-	TRBV28	-	TRBJ2-2	CASSFWDLNTGELFF	TGTGCCAGCAGTTTCTGGGACTTGAACACCGGGGAGCTGTTTTTT
-	TRBV18	TRBD2	TRBJ2-7	CASSPSIAGEVSEQYF	TGTGCCAGCTCACCTTCCATAGCGGGAGAGGTCTCCGAGCAGTACTTC
-	TRBV7-6	TRBD1	TRBJ1-5	CASSLAAGRGRDQPQHF	TGTGCCAGCAGCTTAGCCGCGGGGAGGGGGCGCGATCAGCCCCAGCATTTT
once	TRBV11-3	-	TRBJ2-1	CASLAKQFF	TGTGCCAGTCTAGCAAAGCAGTTCTTC
once	TRBV5-5	TRBD2	TRBJ2-1	CASSLEVTSGIGNYNEQFF	TGTGCCAGCAGCTTGGAGGTGACTAGCGGGATAGGGAACTACAATGAGCAGTTCTTC
-	TRBV10-2	-	TRBJ2-7	CATLAETGTFAYEQYF	TGCGCCACCCTAGCCGAGACGGGGACTTTTGCCTACGAGCAGTACTTC
-	TRBV28	-	TRBJ2-1	CASSPPVRQGRRDEQFF	TGTGCCAGCAGTCCGCCTGTTAGGCAGGGACGTAGGGATGAGCAGTTCTTC